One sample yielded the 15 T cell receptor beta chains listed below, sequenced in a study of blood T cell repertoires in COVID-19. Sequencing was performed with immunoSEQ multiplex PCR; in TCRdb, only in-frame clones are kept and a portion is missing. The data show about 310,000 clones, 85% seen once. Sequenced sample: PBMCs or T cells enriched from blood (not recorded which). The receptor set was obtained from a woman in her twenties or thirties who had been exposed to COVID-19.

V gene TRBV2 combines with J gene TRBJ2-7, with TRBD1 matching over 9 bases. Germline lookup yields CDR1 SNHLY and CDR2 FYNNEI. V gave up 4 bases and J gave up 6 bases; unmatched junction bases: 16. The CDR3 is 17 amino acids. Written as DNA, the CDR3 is TGTGCCAGCAGTGTTTTCTTGGGGGGACAGGGTGTACGCGAGCAGTACTTC. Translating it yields CASSVFLGGQGVREQYF.

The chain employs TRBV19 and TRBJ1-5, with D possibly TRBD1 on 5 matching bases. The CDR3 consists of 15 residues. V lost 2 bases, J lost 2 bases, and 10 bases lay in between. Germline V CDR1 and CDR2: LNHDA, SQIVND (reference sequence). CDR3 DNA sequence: TGTGCCAGTAGTATATCCAGGGCAGGCAATCAGCCCCAGCATTTT. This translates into CASSISRAGNQPQHF.

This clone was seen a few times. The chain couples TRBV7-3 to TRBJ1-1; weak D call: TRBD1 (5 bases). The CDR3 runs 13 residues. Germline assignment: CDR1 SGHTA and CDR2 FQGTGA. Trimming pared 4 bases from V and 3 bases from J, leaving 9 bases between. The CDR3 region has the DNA TGTGCCAGCAGCTCTACCAGGGACACTGAAGCTTTCTTT. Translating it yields CASSSTRDTEAFF.

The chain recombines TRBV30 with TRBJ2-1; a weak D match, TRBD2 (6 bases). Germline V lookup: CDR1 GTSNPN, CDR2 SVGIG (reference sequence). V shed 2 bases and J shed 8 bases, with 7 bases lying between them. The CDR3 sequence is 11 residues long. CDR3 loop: CAWSQRDEQFF. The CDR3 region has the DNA TGTGCCTGGAGTCAGCGGGATGAGCAGTTCTTC.

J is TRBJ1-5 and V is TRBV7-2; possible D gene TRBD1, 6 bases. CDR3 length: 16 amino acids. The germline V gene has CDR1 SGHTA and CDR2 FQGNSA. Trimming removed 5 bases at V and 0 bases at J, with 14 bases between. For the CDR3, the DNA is TGTGCCAGCAGCCAGACGAACAGGGATAGCAATCAGCCCCAGCATTTT. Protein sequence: CASSQTNRDSNQPQHF.

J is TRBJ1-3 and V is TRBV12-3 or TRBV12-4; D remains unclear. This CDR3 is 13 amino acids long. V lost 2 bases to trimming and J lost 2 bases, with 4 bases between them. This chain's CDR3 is CASSLPPGNTIYF. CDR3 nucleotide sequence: TGTGCCAGCAGTTTACCTCCTGGAAACACCATATATTTT.

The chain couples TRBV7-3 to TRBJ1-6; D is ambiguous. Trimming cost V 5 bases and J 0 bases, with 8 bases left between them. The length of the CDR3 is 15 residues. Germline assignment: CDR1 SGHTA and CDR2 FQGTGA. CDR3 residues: CASSPSGSYNSPLHF. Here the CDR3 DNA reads TGTGCCAGCAGCCCAAGCGGCTCCTATAATTCACCCCTCCACTTT.

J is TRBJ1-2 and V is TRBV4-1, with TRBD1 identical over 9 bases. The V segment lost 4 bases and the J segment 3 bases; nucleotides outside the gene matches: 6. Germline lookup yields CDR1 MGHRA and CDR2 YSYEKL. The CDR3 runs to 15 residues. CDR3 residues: CASSRWTGEDYGYTF. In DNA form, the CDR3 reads TGCGCCAGCAGCCGCTGGACAGGGGAGGACTATGGCTACACCTTC.

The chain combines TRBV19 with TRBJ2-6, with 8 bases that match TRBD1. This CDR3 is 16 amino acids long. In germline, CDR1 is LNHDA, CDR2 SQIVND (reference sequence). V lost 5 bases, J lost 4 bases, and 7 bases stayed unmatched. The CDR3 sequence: CASSGSGGGGANVLTF. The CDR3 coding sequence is TGTGCCAGTAGTGGGTCAGGGGGCGGCGGGGCCAACGTCCTGACTTTC.

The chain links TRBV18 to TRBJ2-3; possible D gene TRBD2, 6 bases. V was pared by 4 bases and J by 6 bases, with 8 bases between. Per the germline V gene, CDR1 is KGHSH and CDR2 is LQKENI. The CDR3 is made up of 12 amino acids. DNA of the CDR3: TGTGCCAGCTCACTTAGCGGTGATACGCAGTATTTT. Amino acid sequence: CASSLSGDTQYF.

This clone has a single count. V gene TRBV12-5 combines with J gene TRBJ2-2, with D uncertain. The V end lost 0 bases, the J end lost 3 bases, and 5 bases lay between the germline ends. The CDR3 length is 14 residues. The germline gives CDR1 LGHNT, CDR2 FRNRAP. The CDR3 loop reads CASGLVLDTGELFF. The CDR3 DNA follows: TGTGCTAGTGGTTTGGTACTGGACACCGGGGAGCTGTTTTTT.

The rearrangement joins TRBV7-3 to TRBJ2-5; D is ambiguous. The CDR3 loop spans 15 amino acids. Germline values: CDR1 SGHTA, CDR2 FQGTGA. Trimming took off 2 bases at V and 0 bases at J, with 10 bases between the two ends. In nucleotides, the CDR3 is TGTGCCAGCAGCTTATTCGAACTCCACCAAGAGACCCAGTACTTC. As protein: CASSLFELHQETQYF. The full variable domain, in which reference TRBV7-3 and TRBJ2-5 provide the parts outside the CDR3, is GAGVSQTPSNKVTEKGKYVELRCDPISGHTALYWYRQSLGQGPEFLIYFQGTGAADDSGLPNDRFFAVRPEGSVSTLKIQRTERGDSAVYLCASSLFELHQETQYFGPGTRLLVL.

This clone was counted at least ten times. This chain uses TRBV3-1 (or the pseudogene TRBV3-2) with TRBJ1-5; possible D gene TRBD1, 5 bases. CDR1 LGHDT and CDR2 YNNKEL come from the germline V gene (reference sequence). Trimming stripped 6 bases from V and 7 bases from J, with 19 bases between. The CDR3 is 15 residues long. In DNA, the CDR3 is TGTGCCAGCAGTCTAACGCGGGGGACGGGGCAGCCCCAGCATTTT. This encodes CASSLTRGTGQPQHF.

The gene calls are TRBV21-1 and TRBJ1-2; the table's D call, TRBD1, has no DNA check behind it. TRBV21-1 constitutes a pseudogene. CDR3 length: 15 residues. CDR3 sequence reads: CASRGTGRSNYGYTF. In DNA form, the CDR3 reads TGTGCCAGCAGGGGAACAGGGCGGTCTAACTATGGCTACACCTTC.

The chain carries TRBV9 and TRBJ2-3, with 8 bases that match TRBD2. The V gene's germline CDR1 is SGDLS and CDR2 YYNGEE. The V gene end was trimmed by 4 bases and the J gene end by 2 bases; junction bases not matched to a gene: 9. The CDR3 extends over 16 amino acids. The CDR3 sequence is CASSSLAGTITDTQYF. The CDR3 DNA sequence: TGTGCCAGCAGCTCATTAGCGGGGACCATCACAGATACGCAGTATTTT.